This T cell receptor beta chain was identified during a study of control samples from healthy donors and cancer patients. This CDR3 has 15 residues. From germline, CDR1 is LNHDA and CDR2 SQIVND (reference sequence). Trimming took off 5 bases at V and 1 base at J, with 14 bases between the two ends. Here immunoSEQ multiplex PCR was the method, and the copy in TCRdb shows in-frame clones only, minus some. The sample shows some 74,000 clones, less than 95% of them seen only once. This TCR was sampled from a woman aged 30 to 39 in good health. Input material: blood. The rearrangement uses TRBV19 and TRBJ1-2; a weak D match, TRBD1 (5 bases). CDR3 amino acids: CASSASGTGNYGYTF. The CDR3 DNA reads TGTGCCAGTAGTGCATCCGGGACGGGTAACTATGGCTACACCTTC.